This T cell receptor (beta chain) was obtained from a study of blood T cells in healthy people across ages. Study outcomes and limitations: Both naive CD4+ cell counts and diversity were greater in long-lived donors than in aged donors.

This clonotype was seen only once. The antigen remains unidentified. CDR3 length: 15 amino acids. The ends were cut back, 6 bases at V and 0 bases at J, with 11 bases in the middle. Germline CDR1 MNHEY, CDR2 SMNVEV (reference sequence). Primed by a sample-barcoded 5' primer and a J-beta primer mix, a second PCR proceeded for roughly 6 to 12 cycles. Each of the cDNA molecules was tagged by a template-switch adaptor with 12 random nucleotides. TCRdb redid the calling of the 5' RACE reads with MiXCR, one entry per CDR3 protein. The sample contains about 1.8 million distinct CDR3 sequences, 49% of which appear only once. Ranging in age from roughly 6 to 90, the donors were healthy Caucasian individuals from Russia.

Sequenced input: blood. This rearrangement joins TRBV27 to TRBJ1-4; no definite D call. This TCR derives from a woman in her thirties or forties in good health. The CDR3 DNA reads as TGTGCCAGCAGGATTGGTGGCGCAACTAATGAAAAACTGTTTTTT. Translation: CASRIGGATNEKLFF.